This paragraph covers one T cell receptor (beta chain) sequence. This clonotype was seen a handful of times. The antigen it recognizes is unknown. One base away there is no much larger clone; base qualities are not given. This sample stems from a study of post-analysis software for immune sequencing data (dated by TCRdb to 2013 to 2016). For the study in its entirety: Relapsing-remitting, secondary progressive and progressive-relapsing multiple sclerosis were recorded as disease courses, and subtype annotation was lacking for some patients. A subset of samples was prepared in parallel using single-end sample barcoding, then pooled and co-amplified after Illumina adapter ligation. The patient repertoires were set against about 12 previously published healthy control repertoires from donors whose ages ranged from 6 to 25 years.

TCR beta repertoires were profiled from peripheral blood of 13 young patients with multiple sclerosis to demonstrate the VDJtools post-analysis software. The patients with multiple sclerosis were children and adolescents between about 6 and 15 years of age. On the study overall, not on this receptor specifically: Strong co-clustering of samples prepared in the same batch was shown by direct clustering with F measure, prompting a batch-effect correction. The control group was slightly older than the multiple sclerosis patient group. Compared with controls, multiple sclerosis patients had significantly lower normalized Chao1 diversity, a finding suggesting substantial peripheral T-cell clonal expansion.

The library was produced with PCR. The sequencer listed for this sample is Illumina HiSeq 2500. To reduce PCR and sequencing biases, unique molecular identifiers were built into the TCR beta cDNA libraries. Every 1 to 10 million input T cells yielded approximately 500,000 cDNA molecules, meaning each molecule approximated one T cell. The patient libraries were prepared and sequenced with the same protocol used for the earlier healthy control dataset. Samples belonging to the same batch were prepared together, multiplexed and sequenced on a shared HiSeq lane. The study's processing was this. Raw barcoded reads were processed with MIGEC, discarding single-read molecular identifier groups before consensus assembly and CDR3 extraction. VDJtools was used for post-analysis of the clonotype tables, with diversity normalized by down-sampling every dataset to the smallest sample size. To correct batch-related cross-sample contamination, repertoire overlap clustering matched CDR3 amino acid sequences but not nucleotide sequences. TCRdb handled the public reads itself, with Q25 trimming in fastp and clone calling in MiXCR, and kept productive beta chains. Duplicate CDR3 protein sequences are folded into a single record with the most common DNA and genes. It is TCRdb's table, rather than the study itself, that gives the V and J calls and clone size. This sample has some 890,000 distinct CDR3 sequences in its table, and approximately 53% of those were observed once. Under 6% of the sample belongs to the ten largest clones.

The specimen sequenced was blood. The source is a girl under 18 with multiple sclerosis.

CDR3 protein: CASSSHKTSNQPQHF. In nucleotides, the sequence is TGTGCCAGCAGCTCGCACAAGACTAGCAATCAGCCCCAGCATTTT. The receptor chain draws on TRBV6-5 and TRBJ1-5, with the D gene uncertain. Reading from cysteine to phenylalanine, the CDR3 counts 15 amino acids. Only the CDR3 part of the read is kept: 45 bases, read in frame from the first base. V loses 6 bases, J loses 0 bases, and the germline ends lie 12 bases apart. CDR1 and CDR2 are drawn from the germline V gene: MNHEY, SVGAGI.